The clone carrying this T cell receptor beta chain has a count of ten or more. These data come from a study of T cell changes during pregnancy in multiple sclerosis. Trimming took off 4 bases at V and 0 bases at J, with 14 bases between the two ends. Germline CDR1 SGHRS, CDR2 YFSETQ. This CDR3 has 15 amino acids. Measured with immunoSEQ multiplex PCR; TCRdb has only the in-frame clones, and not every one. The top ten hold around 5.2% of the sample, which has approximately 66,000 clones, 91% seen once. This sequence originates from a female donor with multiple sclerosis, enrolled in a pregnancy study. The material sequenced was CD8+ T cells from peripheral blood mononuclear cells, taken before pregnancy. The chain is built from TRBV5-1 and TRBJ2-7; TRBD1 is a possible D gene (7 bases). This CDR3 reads CASSGGTASSYEQYF. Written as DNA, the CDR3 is TGCGCCAGCAGCGGGGGGACAGCGAGCTCCTACGAGCAGTACTTC.